Below are 10 T cell receptor beta chains sequenced from a single sample in a study of T cells in Graves' hyperthyroidism and ophthalmopathy. The investigators amplified TCR beta CDR3 regions from RNA transcripts. Using the HTBI primer set, a first-round RT-PCR was run on the TCR CDR3. TCRdb re-called the multiplex PCR reads with MiXCR, one entry per CDR3 protein. This table holds approximately 520,000 distinct CDR3 sequences, 20% found once. The sample consisted of blood. The receptor source for this set is a man aged 18 to 30 with Graves' hyperthyroidism.

This clonotype was observed many times. V gene TRBV7-9 combines with J gene TRBJ1-2, with 10 bases fitting TRBD1. The V and J ends lost 8 bases and 2 bases, in that order; junction bases with no gene match: 5. Germline V gene lookup returns CDR1 SEHNR and CDR2 FQNEAQ (reference sequence). The CDR3 sequence is 14 residues long. For the CDR3, the DNA is TGTGCCAGCGGGACAGGGGCCGAAAACTATGGCTACACCTTC. Translated: CASGTGAENYGYTF.

Turning to this clonotype: Given a much more abundant clone one base away, this may be a read error. The J gene is TRBJ1-5, the V gene TRBV18; no reliable D call. Germline assignment: CDR1 KGHSH and CDR2 LQKENI. Trimming left V 5 bases short and J 4 bases short, with 12 bases between. The CDR3 is 14 residues long. CDR3 sequence (DNA): TGTGCCAGCTCATCCGACGGACCAAATCAGCCCCAGCATTTT. Protein: CASSSDGPNQPQHF.

This clonotype was counted at least ten times. J is TRBJ1-5 and V is TRBV29-1; TRBD1 might be the D (5 bases). CDR1 is SQVTM, CDR2 ANQGSEA, per germline. V lost 4 bases, J lost 2 bases, and 9 bases lay in between. This CDR3 spans 13 amino acids. The CDR3 sequence: CSVAGRGNQPQHF. CDR3 bases: TGCAGCGTTGCAGGGCGCGGCAATCAGCCCCAGCATTTT.

The V call is TRBV7-9, the J call TRBJ1-1; possibly TRBD1 for D (5 bases). The CDR3 has 14 amino acids. Germline CDR1 is SEHNR and CDR2 is FQNEAQ (reference sequence). Trimming took off 1 base at V and 4 bases at J, with 10 bases between the two ends. The CDR3 is CASSLEGSSTEAFF. The CDR3 bases are TGTGCCAGCAGCTTAGAGGGGAGTTCCACTGAAGCTTTCTTT.

The chain combines TRBV2 with TRBJ1-1; D gene ambiguous. Deletions cut 10 bases from V and 1 base from J, with 13 bases between. Per germline, CDR1 SNHLY and CDR2 FYNNEI. The CDR3 sequence is 13 residues long. For the CDR3, the DNA is TGTGCCACCAAGCCTACGCAGAACACTGAAGCTTTCTTT. It encodes CATKPTQNTEAFF.

The chain employs TRBV3-1 and TRBJ1-5; maybe TRBD1 (5 bases). The germline V and J ends were trimmed by 0 bases and 3 bases, with 12 bases remaining between them. CDR3 length equals 16 residues. Germline V gene sequence: CDR1 LGHDT, CDR2 YNNKEL (reference sequence). In nucleotides, the CDR3 is TGTGCCAGCAGCCAAGATTTCGGGACGGACAATCAGCCCCAGCATTTT. This sequence encodes CASSQDFGTDNQPQHF.

A note on this clonotype: Without the conserved terminal phenylalanine or tryptophan, this CDR3 likely stems from a read error. The CDR3 DNA is TGTGCCAGCAGCCAAGGAATGGGCACTGAAGCTTTCCTT. Its protein is CASSQGMGTEAFL. V is TRBV4-2 and J is TRBJ1-1; D is ambiguous. This CDR3 is built from 13 residues. CDR1 and CDR2 (germline): LGHNA, YNFKEQ. Trimming removed 1 base from V and 4 bases from J, with 7 bases in between.

This clonotype occurred many times. This rearrangement joins TRBV7-9 to TRBJ1-2; D not certain. Germline V gives CDR1 SEHNR, CDR2 FQNEAQ (reference sequence). CDR3 length equals 14 residues. Deletions cut 5 bases from V and 0 bases from J, with 10 bases between. The CDR3, as DNA: TGTGCCAGCAGCCCGCCGAAAGCTAACTATGGCTACACCTTC. It codes for CASSPPKANYGYTF. Filled out from reference TRBV7-9 and TRBJ1-2, the complete variable domain reads DTGVSQNPRHKITKRGQNVTFRCDPISEHNRLYWYRQTLGQGPEFLTYFQNEAQLEKSRLLSDRFSAERPKGSFSTLEIQRTEQGDSAMYLCASSPPKANYGYTFGSGTRLTVV.

This clonotype was counted ten times or more. The J gene is TRBJ2-5, the V gene TRBV28, with D possibly TRBD2 on 6 matching bases. Per the germline V gene, CDR1 is MDHEN and CDR2 is SYDVKM. The V gene lost 3 bases and the J gene lost 1 base, with 15 bases spanning the gap. The CDR3 is 16 residues long. CDR3: CASSFHPGGSQETQYF. The CDR3 nucleotides read TGTGCCAGCAGTTTTCACCCCGGGGGATCCCAAGAGACCCAGTACTTC.

This clonotype was seen only once. This chain joins TRBV20-1 and TRBJ2-2, with D perhaps TRBD2 (6 bases). The length of the CDR3 is 17 residues. V shed 0 bases and J shed 4 bases, with 18 bases lying between them. Germline V gene data show CDR1 as DFQATT and CDR2 as SNEGSKA (reference sequence). The CDR3 DNA is TGCAGTGCTAGAGAGTGGTCCGGGGGAGCTGGCACCGGGGAGCTGTTTTTT. Translating it yields CSAREWSGGAGTGELFF.